What follows are 4 T cell receptor beta chains derived from one specimen sequenced in a study of blood T cell repertoires in COVID-19. This table comes from immunoSEQ multiplex PCR, and its TCRdb copy is limited to in-frame clones, with some not included. The sample lists approximately 140,000 clones; 65% to 85% were seen once. Sequencing was performed on peripheral blood. These receptors came from a man aged 55-75 years with active or convalescent COVID-19.

The chain carries TRBV9 and TRBJ1-5, with no clear D. The V end was cut by 4 bases, the J end by 7 bases, with 15 bases between. Germline V gives CDR1 SGDLS, CDR2 YYNGEE. The CDR3 runs 14 residues. The CDR3 bases are TGTGCCAGCAGCCCTTCCATGGGAGGACAGCCCCAGCATTTT. Translating gives CASSPSMGGQPQHF.

This clone has only one observation. The rearrangement links TRBV4-1 to TRBJ2-3; 7 nucleotides line up with TRBD2. Unmatched junction bases numbered 8, after V lost 2 bases and J lost 6 bases. Per the germline V gene, CDR1 is MGHRA and CDR2 is YSYEKL. The length of the CDR3 is 15 residues. CDR3 amino acids: CASSQNPTSADTQYF. Written as DNA, the CDR3 is TGCGCCAGCAGCCAAAATCCTACTAGCGCCGATACGCAGTATTTT.

The V and J genes are TRBV4-1 and TRBJ2-7, with 11 bases aligning to TRBD2. V lost 4 bases to trimming and J lost 5 bases; unmatched junction nucleotides: 4. The germline V gene encodes CDR1 MGHRA and CDR2 YSYEKL. The CDR3 is 14 amino acids. The CDR3 region is CASSPLAGVNEQYF. The CDR3 DNA reads as TGCGCCAGCAGCCCACTAGCGGGAGTTAACGAGCAGTACTTC.

This clone was counted once. J is TRBJ2-1 and V is TRBV2; the D is unclear. V was clipped by 8 bases and J by 6 bases, with 11 bases between them. This CDR3 comprises 12 residues. Germline-derived CDR1 and CDR2 are SNHLY and FYNNEI. The CDR3 loop reads CASSPRSNEQFF. The CDR3 DNA reads as TGTGCCAGCTCGCCTCGGAGCAATGAGCAGTTCTTC. Full variable domain (missing parts from reference TRBV2 and TRBJ2-1): EPEVTQTPSHQVTQMGQEVILRCVPISNHLYFYWYRQILGQKVEFLVSFYNNEISEKSEIFDDQFSVERPDGSNFTLKIRSTKLEDSAMYFCASSPRSNEQFFGPGTRLTVL.